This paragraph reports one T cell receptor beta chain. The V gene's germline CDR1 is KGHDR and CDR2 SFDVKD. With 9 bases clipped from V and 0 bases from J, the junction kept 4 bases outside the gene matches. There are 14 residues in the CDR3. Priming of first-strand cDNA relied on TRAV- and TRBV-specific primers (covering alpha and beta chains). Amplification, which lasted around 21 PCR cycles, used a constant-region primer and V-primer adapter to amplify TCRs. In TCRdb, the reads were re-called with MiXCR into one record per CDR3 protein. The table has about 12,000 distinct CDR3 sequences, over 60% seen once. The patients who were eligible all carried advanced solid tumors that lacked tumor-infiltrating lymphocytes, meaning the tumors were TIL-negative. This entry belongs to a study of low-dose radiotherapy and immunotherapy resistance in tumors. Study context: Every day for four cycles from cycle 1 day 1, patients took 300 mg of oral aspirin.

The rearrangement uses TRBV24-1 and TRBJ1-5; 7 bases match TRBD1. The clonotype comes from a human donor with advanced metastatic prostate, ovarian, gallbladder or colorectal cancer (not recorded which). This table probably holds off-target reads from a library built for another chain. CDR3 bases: TGTGCCACCTCCGGACAGGATAGCAATCAGCCCCAGCATTTT. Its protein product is CATSGQDSNQPQHF.